This paragraph reports one T cell receptor (beta chain). Its antigen is currently not known. No base quality values were provided; no much bigger clone lies one nucleotide off. The library was generated by the immunoSEQ multiplex PCR assay. RNA was extracted from all samples and reverse transcribed into cDNA as template for TCR sequencing. First-strand cDNA was synthesized using SuperScript III with a 2:1 mix of oligo-dT and random hexamers. A synthetic immune receptor repertoire was used to measure amplification bias, and any remaining bias was corrected computationally. The source study handled its data this way. Raw reads were preprocessed to remove errors, and CDR3 was defined according to IMGT conventions as the region from the conserved cysteine to phenylalanine. To get clonality, Shannon entropy was normalized by log2 of the number of productive unique TCRs and the result was subtracted from 1. Whether each scalp clone was CD4 or CD8 was inferred by checking scalp TCRbeta sequences against the CD4 and CD8 repertoires from sorted blood. TCRdb carries this immuneACCESS record with in-frame sequences only. Its versions omit some clonotypes, under half of them owing to an unresolved V gene in the studies checked, with the rest unexplained. The V and J calls and clone size were taken over from that table, and D and trimming were inferred from the DNA. This sample is represented by about 250,000 clones; roughly 63% of them were singletons. The ten largest account for about 0.9% of the sample.

Looking up the germline V gene yields CDR1 MNHEY and CDR2 SVGAGI. The V and J ends are trimmed by 6 bases and 2 bases, leaving 10 bases between them. From the cysteine through the phenylalanine, the CDR3 covers 13 amino acids. Only the CDR3 portion is preserved as DNA: 39 bases, with reading frame beginning at the first base. The sample is drawn from a study of CD8+ T cells in alopecia areata (dated by TCRdb to between 2017 and 2018). Regarding the study in general: The treated patients, all with moderate-to-severe alopecia areata, were enrolled in an open-label pilot trial of oral tofacitinib given at 5 to 10 mg twice daily. Tofacitinib was administered for 6 to 18 months, and 6 months of follow-up off drug were then conducted to assess delayed response and recurrence. For the treated patients, the SALT score, which quantifies what percentage of scalp surface area is affected, served as the measure of disease severity. High-throughput TCRbeta sequencing was used to examine T cell clonal expansion in alopecia areata in both the C3H/HeJ mouse model and human patients. Human TCRbeta sequencing covered scalp tissue and sorted CD4+ and CD8+ peripheral blood T cells from patchy and totalis/universalis alopecia areata patients and healthy controls. Biopsies were taken from tofacitinib-treated patients at baseline and again at 4 and 24 weeks into treatment, and several of those patients also had a later scalp biopsy. Clonality in the scalp was compared among normal scalp (n=4), patchy alopecia areata scalp (n=8), and alopecia totalis/universalis scalp (n=8). The RNA source kit depended on sample type: the PAXgene miRNA kit for fixed scalp, the miRNeasy kit for PBMCs, and the RNeasy kit for mouse skin. Amplification of TCRbeta CDR3 regions was done by immunoSEQ multiplex PCR using 35 Vbeta forward primers and 13 Jbeta reverse primers.

This sample's treatment or condition label indicates: oral pan-JAK inhibitor, 5-10 mg twice daily. From alopecia areata patients, peripheral blood was collected along with lesional scalp punch biopsies. After PBMCs were isolated by density centrifugation and stained for CD3, CD4 and CD8, a FACSAria was used to sort CD4+ and CD8+ T cells. The paper's findings and limits, for the study overall: Lesional scalp, especially in alopecia totalis/universalis, showed higher clonality and more expanded CD8+ clones than normal scalp, suggesting antigenic drive. Compared with mice, TCR sequences shared between patients were less clear, possibly partly because of HLA diversity across the patient population. Unlike mouse skin, where gammadelta T cells dominate, normal human skin contains resident alphabeta T cells that get sequenced too, which complicates analysis of the scalp TCR repertoire. During tofacitinib treatment, many expanded lesional clones remained in scalp and blood, and this persistence may partly explain relapse after treatment is stopped. Scalp clonality and the number of expanded CD8+ clones among the top 100 scalp clones were significantly decreased by tofacitinib. Because the treated cohort was small and had only one nonresponder, larger studies are needed to examine links between baseline CD8+ expansion and response.

The material was CD4+ T cells sorted from blood, obtained around week 54, from a patient treated with tofacitinib. The clonotype was recovered from a human donor with alopecia areata. The sequence links TRBV6-5 to TRBJ1-2; the D gene identity is not certain. Here is the DNA: TGTGCCAGCAGCGTCACAGTGAACTATGGCTACACCTTC. The translation is CASSVTVNYGYTF.